Below, 18 T cell receptor beta chains from the same sample are listed, as sequenced in a study of read filtering for tumor transcriptome and immune sequencing. From 300 to 400 ng of RNA, a library with molecular barcoded alpha/delta and beta/gamma adaptors was made. TCRdb reprocessed the reads via MiXCR and lists one record per CDR3 protein. The sample shows tens of thousands of distinct CDR3 sequences, roughly an eighth of them seen only once. Sequenced material: a population of CD138-negative cells sorted from bone marrow. The receptors were gathered from a donor at least 40 years old with multiple myeloma.

This clonotype has at least ten counts. The chain carries TRBV7-2 and TRBJ2-7, with 8 bases identical to TRBD2. Germline lookup yields CDR1 SGHTA and CDR2 FQGNSA. The V and J ends lost 5 bases and 9 bases, in that order; junction bases with no gene match: 15. The CDR3 covers 15 residues. CDR3 bases: TGTGCCAGCAGCCCCCAGGCGGGAGGAAAATTGCGGCAGTACTTC. Protein sequence: CASSPQAGGKLRQYF.

This clonotype was recorded at least ten times. The rearrangement links TRBV25-1 to TRBJ1-4; the D gene is possibly TRBD1 (5 bases). Trimming cost V 3 bases and J 7 bases, with 18 bases left between them. The CDR3 loop spans 16 amino acids. The germline CDR1 and CDR2 sequences are MGHDK and SYGVNS. The CDR3, as DNA: TGTGCCAGCAGTGATCCCTCGCAGGGCGCACGTGAAAAACTGTTTTTT. It codes for CASSDPSQGAREKLFF.

This CDR3 reads CSAGPRDRAIKGQFF. CDR3 nucleotide sequence: TGCAGTGCTGGACCCCGAGACAGGGCCATCAAGGGGCAGTTCTTC. This chain joins TRBV20-1 and TRBJ2-1; TRBD1 matches 7 bases. There are 15 residues in the CDR3. Losses at the gene ends were 5 bases for V and 12 bases for J; bases not matched to a gene: 19. The germline V gene has CDR1 DFQATT and CDR2 SNEGSKA (reference sequence).

This clonotype was counted between two and nine times. This sequence joins TRBV10-3 and TRBJ1-2, with D possibly matching TRBD1 (5 bases). Trimming took 2 bases from V and 8 from J, leaving 18 bases between them. Germline CDR1 and CDR2: ENHRY and SYGVKD. This CDR3 contains 15 residues. This CDR3 is CAISESPGDVTGYTF. The CDR3 nucleotides read TGTGCCATCAGTGAGAGTCCCGGGGACGTCACCGGCTACACCTTC.

V gene TRBV7-6 combines with J gene TRBJ1-3; D is undetermined. V was trimmed by 0 bases and J by 1 base, leaving 13 bases between them. The CDR3 has 17 residues. In germline, CDR1 is SGHVS, CDR2 FNYEAQ. The CDR3 sequence is CASSLAGPTGSGNTIYF. The CDR3, as DNA: TGTGCCAGCAGCTTAGCAGGACCCACGGGTTCTGGAAACACCATATATTTT.

By sample fraction, this clonotype is medium-sized. The chain joins TRBV29-1 to TRBJ1-2; D unresolved. V lost 6 bases, J lost 6 bases, and 17 bases lay in between. The CDR3 has 13 amino acids. The germline gives CDR1 SQVTM, CDR2 ANQGSEA. The DNA for the CDR3 is TGCAGCGTACAGTCCCGACGGGAGAATGGCTACACCTTC. It encodes CSVQSRRENGYTF.

This clonotype has at least ten counts. The chain joins TRBV20-1 to TRBJ2-7; a weak D match, TRBD2 (7 bases). CDR1 is DFQATT and CDR2 is SNEGSKA in the germline V gene (reference sequence). The CDR3 spans 15 residues. Trimming pared 0 bases from V and 5 bases from J, leaving 17 bases between. The CDR3 here is CSARDQEGGAHEQYF. The CDR3 nucleotides read TGCAGTGCTAGAGATCAGGAGGGGGGGGCCCACGAGCAGTACTTC.

This clonotype is medium-sized in the sample. DNA of the CDR3: TGTGCCAGCAGCAAAGACAGGGGCGATGAAGCTTTCTTT. Amino acid sequence: CASSKDRGDEAFF. This chain links TRBV7-3 with TRBJ1-1; TRBD1 matches at 8 bases. With V trimmed by 5 bases and J by 7 bases, 6 bases remained unmatched. The CDR3 contains 13 residues. The germline V gene has CDR1 SGHTA and CDR2 FQGTGA.

With regard to this clonotype: A single base separates this from a much larger clone, so it may be a read error. The chain has TRBV29-1 and TRBJ2-7; D gene uncertain. Germline V gene sequence: CDR1 SQVTM, CDR2 ANQGSEA. The V end was cut by 4 bases, the J end by 6 bases, with 7 bases between. This CDR3 spans 10 amino acids. The CDR3 DNA sequence: TGCAGCGTTGCAGGAAGCGAGCAGTACTTC. Its translation: CSVAGSEQYF.

This clonotype occurred many times. CDR3 loop: CASSAFGPQHEQFF. The CDR3, as DNA: TGTGCCAGCAGCGCCTTTGGGCCGCAACATGAGCAGTTCTTC. V and J are TRBV2 and TRBJ2-1; the D is unclear. The germline V gene has CDR1 SNHLY and CDR2 FYNNEI. The CDR3 covers 14 residues. The V gene lost 6 bases and the J gene lost 8 bases, with 17 bases spanning the gap. Variable domain in full (rest from reference TRBV2 and TRBJ2-1): EPEVTQTPSHQVTQMGQEVILRCVPISNHLYFYWYRQILGQKVEFLVSFYNNEISEKSEIFDDQFSVERPDGSNFTLKIRSTKLEDSAMYFCASSAFGPQHEQFFGPGTRLTVL.

This clonotype showed up many times. The chain has TRBV7-2 and TRBJ1-5; D is undetermined. Trimming removed 0 bases from V and 6 bases from J, with 6 bases in between. This CDR3 comprises 13 residues. The germline V gene has CDR1 SGHTA and CDR2 FQGNSA. As DNA, the CDR3 is TGTGCCAGCAGCTTAGCTTTCTTTCAGCCCCAGCATTTT. Its translation is CASSLAFFQPQHF. The full variable domain, in which reference TRBV7-2 and TRBJ1-5 provide the parts outside the CDR3, is GAGVSQSPSNKVTEKGKDVELRCDPISGHTALYWYRQSLGQGLEFLIYFQGNSAPDKSGLPSDRFSAERTGGSVSTLTIQRTQQEDSAVYLCASSLAFFQPQHFGDGTRLSIL.

This clonotype was counted ten times or more. V is TRBV29-1 and J is TRBJ1-1; 7 bases line up with TRBD1. This CDR3 has 11 residues. Germline lookup yields CDR1 SQVTM and CDR2 ANQGSEA. V gave up 6 bases and J gave up 4 bases; unmatched junction bases: 2. The CDR3 DNA sequence: TGCAGCGTCGGGGACAGCACTGAAGCTTTCTTT. Translated, it gives CSVGDSTEAFF.

This clonotype has ten or more counts. This sequence joins TRBV19 and TRBJ2-3; D is unresolved. V shed 3 bases and J shed 2 bases, with 6 bases lying between them. The CDR3 runs 13 residues. From germline, CDR1 is LNHDA and CDR2 SQIVND (reference sequence). CDR3 residues: CASSMVYTDTQYF. The CDR3 nucleotides read TGTGCCAGTAGTATGGTATACACAGATACGCAGTATTTT. The full variable domain, in which reference TRBV19 and TRBJ2-3 provide the parts outside the CDR3, is DGGITQSPKYLFRKEGQNVTLSCEQNLNHDAMYWYRQDPGQGLRLIYYSQIVNDFQKGDIAEGYSVSREKKESFPLTVTSAQKNPTAFYLCASSMVYTDTQYFGPGTRLTVL.

The table lists this clonotype with many counts. The chain couples TRBV19 to TRBJ2-5; 9 bases align to TRBD2. The CDR3 has 15 residues. The junction had 3 bases not matched to a gene; V was cut back by 3 bases and J by 1 base. The germline gives CDR1 LNHDA, CDR2 SQIVND (reference sequence). The CDR3, as DNA: TGTGCCAGTAGTATCGGCGGGGGGGGCCAAGAGACCCAGTACTTC. It codes for CASSIGGGGQETQYF. Drawing the rest from reference TRBV19 and TRBJ2-5, the complete variable domain is DGGITQSPKYLFRKEGQNVTLSCEQNLNHDAMYWYRQDPGQGLRLIYYSQIVNDFQKGDIAEGYSVSREKKESFPLTVTSAQKNPTAFYLCASSIGGGGQETQYFGPGTRLLVL.

This clonotype occurred many times. The rearrangement links TRBV2 to TRBJ1-6, with D possibly TRBD1 on 5 matching bases. The V gene's germline CDR1 is SNHLY and CDR2 FYNNEI. The CDR3 runs 15 residues. Trimming removed 6 bases at V and 8 bases at J, with 17 bases between. The CDR3 sequence: CASRSWDLEDSPLHF. CDR3 DNA: TGTGCCAGCAGGTCCTGGGACTTAGAGGATTCACCCCTCCACTTT.

This clonotype was seen a single time. This is likely an artifact of a read error, given a far larger clone one base away. The chain employs TRBV4-3 and TRBJ1-6; D not resolved. The DNA end favors TRBJ1-1, so the J call may be wrong. CDR3 size: 13 residues. Germline V gives CDR1 LGHNA, CDR2 YSLEER. The CDR3 DNA is TGCGCCAGCAGCCAAGGAGCGGGCACTGGAGCTTTCTTT. Protein: CASSQGAGTGAFF.

This clonotype was counted at least ten times. The chain employs TRBV11-2 and TRBJ2-1, with D possibly matching TRBD1 (6 bases). Germline assignment: CDR1 SGHAT and CDR2 FQNNGV. The CDR3 runs 15 residues. V lost 5 bases and J 0 bases, leaving 11 bases between the germline ends. DNA for the CDR3: TGTGCCAGCAGCCCCCAGGGGAGCTCCTACAATGAGCAGTTCTTC. Translation gives CASSPQGSSYNEQFF.

This clonotype was found many times. The chain's CDR3 is CSASKQGRNYNSPLHF. The CDR3 bases are TGCAGTGCTAGCAAACAGGGGAGGAACTATAATTCACCCCTCCACTTT. The chain employs TRBV20-1 and TRBJ1-6, with 7 nucleotides matching TRBD1. The ends lost 3 bases at V and 3 bases at J; junction bases unmatched: 8. Germline V gene lookup returns CDR1 DFQATT and CDR2 SNEGSKA (reference sequence). CDR3 size: 16 residues.